This T cell receptor beta chain was sequenced in a study of blood T cells in healthy people across ages. This clonotype was counted a few times. CDR3 length: 14 amino acids. Germline CDR1 is KGHDR and CDR2 is SFDVKD. Trimming cost V 6 bases and J 9 bases; bases outside gene matches: 9. A sample-barcoded 5' primer and a J-beta primer mix were used in a second PCR of roughly 7 to 11 cycles. TCRdb re-analysed the 5' RACE reads in MiXCR, keeping a single row per CDR3 protein. There are about 290,000 distinct CDR3 sequences in the sample; around 29% occur only once, and around 29% lies in the top ten. Sequences were obtained from blood. This chain connects TRBV24-1 to TRBJ2-1, with TRBD1 matching over 8 bases. This clonotype originated in an older woman in good health. The CDR3 DNA follows: TGTGCCACCAGTCCCAGGGGGCAGCTTGGTGAGCAGTTCTTC. Protein: CATSPRGQLGEQFF.